A selection of T cell receptor beta chains follows, all from one sample in a study of CD4 T cells in relation to SARS-CoV-2 and coronaviruses. Clones were read by immunoSEQ multiplex PCR, and TCRdb kept only the in-frame ones, dropping some. The data contain around 25,000 clones, 70% to 75% of them seen just once; the ten biggest clones take up around 18%. No cognate antigen is known for these TCRs. The sequencing sample was made of CD4+ T cells from PBMCs, cultured in vitro. Source of these receptors: a human donor in good health. Each CDR3 is given with its conserved first and last residue. D genes are given only for firm matches. Clone size is given for some rows only: seen once, a few or many times, or a class if the clone is expanded.

cdr3_length: 14; d_call: TRBD2; clone_size: .; v_call: TRBV30; j_call: TRBJ2-7; cdr3_aa: CAWGLAGTTYEQYF; cdr3_nt: TGTGCCTGGGGACTAGCGGGCACCACCTACGAGCAGTACTTC
cdr3_length: 15; d_call: .; clone_size: .; v_call: TRBV6-1; j_call: TRBJ1-4; cdr3_aa: CASSDGAATNEKLFF; cdr3_nt: TGTGCCAGCAGTGACGGAGCGGCAACTAATGAAAAACTGTTTTTT
cdr3_length: 13; d_call: TRBD1; clone_size: .; v_call: TRBV12-3/TRBV12-4; j_call: TRBJ2-7; cdr3_aa: CASSQGEPYEQYF; cdr3_nt: TGTGCCAGCAGTCAGGGGGAACCCTACGAGCAGTACTTC
cdr3_length: 16; d_call: TRBD1; clone_size: .; v_call: TRBV28; j_call: TRBJ2-7; cdr3_aa: CASSPTLGTGGNEQYF; cdr3_nt: TGTGCCAGCAGTCCGACCCTCGGGACAGGGGGCAACGAGCAGTACTTC
cdr3_length: 14; d_call: TRBD1; clone_size: .; v_call: TRBV6-5; j_call: TRBJ1-2; cdr3_aa: CASSPGQAVNGYTF; cdr3_nt: TGTGCCAGCAGTCCGGGACAGGCGGTCAATGGCTACACCTTC
cdr3_length: 13; d_call: .; clone_size: .; v_call: TRBV6-5; j_call: TRBJ2-3; cdr3_aa: CASTPLGGDTQYF; cdr3_nt: TGTGCCAGCACCCCCCTAGGAGGAGATACGCAGTATTTT
cdr3_length: 13; d_call: .; clone_size: once; v_call: TRBV28; j_call: TRBJ2-1; cdr3_aa: CASSSGTYNEQFF; cdr3_nt: TGTGCCAGCAGTTCCGGGACCTACAATGAGCAGTTCTTC
cdr3_length: 16; d_call: .; clone_size: .; v_call: TRBV6-5; j_call: TRBJ1-1; cdr3_aa: CASSYRPYRENTEAFF; cdr3_nt: TGTGCCAGCAGTTACCGCCCCTACAGGGAGAACACTGAAGCTTTCTTT
cdr3_length: 12; d_call: .; clone_size: large; v_call: TRBV7-2; j_call: TRBJ2-3; cdr3_aa: CASSAYTDTQYF; cdr3_nt: TGTGCCAGCAGCGCCTACACAGATACGCAGTATTTT
cdr3_length: 14; d_call: .; clone_size: .; v_call: TRBV30; j_call: TRBJ1-1; cdr3_aa: CATVLTGLYTEAFF; cdr3_nt: TGTGCCACCGTCCTCACAGGGCTATACACTGAAGCTTTCTTT
cdr3_length: 15; d_call: TRBD1; clone_size: .; v_call: TRBV28; j_call: TRBJ1-1; cdr3_aa: CASTSSGTANTEAFF; cdr3_nt: TGTGCCAGCACCTCATCCGGGACAGCGAACACTGAAGCTTTCTTT
cdr3_length: 14; d_call: .; clone_size: .; v_call: TRBV7-2; j_call: TRBJ2-7; cdr3_aa: CASSFPGSPPEQYF; cdr3_nt: TGTGCCAGCAGCTTCCCCGGATCCCCCCCGGAGCAGTACTTC
cdr3_length: 16; d_call: TRBD2; clone_size: .; v_call: TRBV4-2; j_call: TRBJ2-1; cdr3_aa: CASSQNPGLAANEQFF; cdr3_nt: TGTGCCAGCAGCCAAAATCCGGGACTAGCGGCTAATGAGCAGTTCTTC
cdr3_length: 15; d_call: .; clone_size: .; v_call: TRBV3-1/TRBV3-2; j_call: TRBJ2-7; cdr3_aa: CASSWWFFVLDEQYF; cdr3_nt: TGTGCCAGCAGCTGGTGGTTTTTCGTGTTAGACGAGCAGTACTTC
cdr3_length: 15; d_call: .; clone_size: once; v_call: TRBV5-5; j_call: TRBJ2-7; cdr3_aa: CASSFPGRDAYEQYF; cdr3_nt: TGTGCCAGCAGCTTTCCGGGACGGGACGCCTACGAGCAGTACTTC
cdr3_length: 14; d_call: TRBD1; clone_size: .; v_call: TRBV2; j_call: TRBJ1-4; cdr3_aa: CASKLGQGGEKLFF; cdr3_nt: TGTGCCAGCAAACTCGGACAGGGCGGTGAAAAACTGTTTTTT
cdr3_length: 13; d_call: .; clone_size: once; v_call: TRBV25-1; j_call: TRBJ1-2; cdr3_aa: CASSPPDRDGYTF; cdr3_nt: TGTGCCAGCAGTCCCCCTGATCGGGATGGCTACACCTTC
cdr3_length: 14; d_call: .; clone_size: .; v_call: TRBV2; j_call: TRBJ1-1; cdr3_aa: CASVRGMARSEAFF; cdr3_nt: TGTGCCAGCGTGCGGGGAATGGCTAGATCTGAAGCTTTCTTT
cdr3_length: 17; d_call: TRBD2; clone_size: .; v_call: TRBV19; j_call: TRBJ2-3; cdr3_aa: CASSIGASGRLTDTQYF; cdr3_nt: TGTGCCAGTAGTATAGGGGCTAGCGGGAGGCTTACAGATACGCAGTATTTT
cdr3_length: 16; d_call: TRBD2; clone_size: few; v_call: TRBV5-1; j_call: TRBJ2-2; cdr3_aa: CASSTTSGGRAGELFF; cdr3_nt: TGCGCCAGCAGCACAACTAGCGGGGGTCGCGCCGGGGAGCTGTTTTTT
cdr3_length: 13; d_call: .; clone_size: .; v_call: TRBV12-3/TRBV12-4; j_call: TRBJ1-3; cdr3_aa: CASGRTEPNTIYF; cdr3_nt: TGTGCCAGCGGACGGACGGAACCAAACACCATATATTTT
cdr3_length: 13; d_call: .; clone_size: few; v_call: TRBV6-5; j_call: TRBJ1-5; cdr3_aa: CAASTSTNQPQHF; cdr3_nt: TGTGCCGCCTCAACGTCTACAAATCAGCCCCAGCATTTT
cdr3_length: 14; d_call: TRBD2; clone_size: .; v_call: TRBV24-1; j_call: TRBJ2-7; cdr3_aa: CATGSSGRTYEQYF; cdr3_nt: TGTGCCACAGGGTCTAGCGGGAGGACCTACGAGCAGTACTTC
cdr3_length: 16; d_call: .; clone_size: .; v_call: TRBV5-4; j_call: TRBJ1-1; cdr3_aa: CASRLSTGYSNTEAFF; cdr3_nt: TGTGCCAGCAGACTGTCTACAGGGTACTCGAACACTGAAGCTTTCTTT
cdr3_length: 15; d_call: TRBD2; clone_size: .; v_call: TRBV27; j_call: TRBJ2-7; cdr3_aa: CASSLSREGTYEQYF; cdr3_nt: TGTGCCAGCAGTTTATCTCGGGAGGGAACCTACGAGCAGTACTTC
cdr3_length: 13; d_call: .; clone_size: .; v_call: TRBV7-2; j_call: TRBJ2-3; cdr3_aa: CASSLAHTDTQYF; cdr3_nt: TGTGCCAGCAGCTTAGCGCATACAGATACGCAGTATTTT
cdr3_length: 13; d_call: TRBD2; clone_size: few; v_call: TRBV10-3; j_call: TRBJ2-1; cdr3_aa: CATGLAGSNEQFF; cdr3_nt: TGTGCCACAGGACTAGCGGGATCAAATGAGCAGTTCTTC
cdr3_length: 15; d_call: .; clone_size: .; v_call: TRBV3-1/TRBV3-2; j_call: TRBJ2-6; cdr3_aa: CASSLDSSGANVLTF; cdr3_nt: TGTGCCAGCAGCCTGGACAGCTCTGGGGCCAACGTCCTGACTTTC
cdr3_length: 14; d_call: .; clone_size: once; v_call: TRBV6-5; j_call: TRBJ2-2; cdr3_aa: CASSYSRGTGELFF; cdr3_nt: TGTGCCAGCAGTTACTCAAGAGGGACCGGGGAGCTGTTTTTT
cdr3_length: 15; d_call: .; clone_size: .; v_call: TRBV5-1; j_call: TRBJ1-2; cdr3_aa: CASSLEEGSGDGYTF; cdr3_nt: TGCGCCAGCAGCTTGGAGGAGGGCTCAGGGGATGGCTACACCTTC
cdr3_length: 15; d_call: TRBD1; clone_size: once; v_call: TRBV10-3; j_call: TRBJ2-7; cdr3_aa: CAISDRQGAAYEQYF; cdr3_nt: TGTGCCATCAGTGACCGACAGGGGGCGGCCTACGAGCAGTACTTC
cdr3_length: 12; d_call: TRBD1; clone_size: .; v_call: TRBV12-3/TRBV12-4; j_call: TRBJ1-6; cdr3_aa: CASSAGGSPLHF; cdr3_nt: TGTGCCAGCAGTGCAGGGGGCTCACCCCTCCACTTT
cdr3_length: 13; d_call: .; clone_size: .; v_call: TRBV7-9; j_call: TRBJ2-5; cdr3_aa: CASSLGQQETQYF; cdr3_nt: TGTGCCAGCAGCCTCGGACAGCAAGAGACCCAGTACTTC
cdr3_length: 16; d_call: TRBD2; clone_size: .; v_call: TRBV9; j_call: TRBJ2-3; cdr3_aa: CASSVGVTSVTDTQYF; cdr3_nt: TGTGCCAGCAGCGTAGGGGTGACTAGCGTGACAGATACGCAGTATTTT
cdr3_length: 15; d_call: TRBD1; clone_size: .; v_call: TRBV19; j_call: TRBJ1-2; cdr3_aa: CATLAQGAYGYGYTF; cdr3_nt: TGTGCCACGTTGGCACAGGGGGCGTATGGCTATGGCTACACCTTC
cdr3_length: 12; d_call: .; clone_size: .; v_call: TRBV3-1/TRBV3-2; j_call: TRBJ1-1; cdr3_aa: CASSQTQGEAFF; cdr3_nt: TGTGCCAGCAGCCAGACACAGGGTGAAGCTTTCTTT
cdr3_length: 14; d_call: .; clone_size: .; v_call: TRBV5-1; j_call: TRBJ2-5; cdr3_aa: CASRDGSSKETQYF; cdr3_nt: TGCGCCAGCCGGGATGGGAGTAGTAAAGAGACCCAGTACTTC
cdr3_length: 16; d_call: .; clone_size: .; v_call: TRBV5-6; j_call: TRBJ2-4; cdr3_aa: CASSLASGWGENIQYF; cdr3_nt: TGTGCCAGCAGCTTGGCCTCCGGTTGGGGAGAAAACATTCAGTACTTC
cdr3_length: 18; d_call: TRBD2; clone_size: .; v_call: TRBV14; j_call: TRBJ2-3; cdr3_aa: CASSPGTSGTTGTDTQYF; cdr3_nt: TGTGCCAGCAGCCCCGGGACTAGCGGAACTACCGGCACAGATACGCAGTATTTT
cdr3_length: 17; d_call: TRBD1; clone_size: .; v_call: TRBV5-1; j_call: TRBJ1-4; cdr3_aa: CASSPHDRGVRQEKLFF; cdr3_nt: TGCGCCAGCAGCCCGCACGACAGGGGGGTACGTCAAGAAAAACTGTTTTTT
cdr3_length: 14; d_call: TRBD1; clone_size: .; v_call: TRBV28; j_call: TRBJ1-4; cdr3_aa: CASSPPGQGEKLFF; cdr3_nt: TGTGCCAGCAGCCCACCGGGACAGGGTGAAAAACTGTTTTTT
cdr3_length: 12; d_call: .; clone_size: .; v_call: TRBV19; j_call: TRBJ2-1; cdr3_aa: CASSIEWTSQFF; cdr3_nt: TGTGCCAGTAGTATAGAGTGGACTTCTCAGTTCTTC
cdr3_length: 13; d_call: .; clone_size: .; v_call: TRBV12-3/TRBV12-4; j_call: TRBJ1-5; cdr3_aa: CASSIRVGQPQHF; cdr3_nt: TGTGCCAGCAGTATCCGGGTGGGGCAGCCCCAGCATTTT
cdr3_length: 15; d_call: .; clone_size: .; v_call: TRBV10-3; j_call: TRBJ2-3; cdr3_aa: CAISYLQGTSDTQYF; cdr3_nt: TGTGCCATCAGTTACTTACAGGGGACTTCAGATACGCAGTATTTT
cdr3_length: 14; d_call: .; clone_size: few; v_call: TRBV9; j_call: TRBJ2-2; cdr3_aa: CASRTTGFTGELFF; cdr3_nt: TGTGCCAGCAGGACTACAGGGTTCACCGGGGAGCTGTTTTTT
cdr3_length: 15; d_call: .; clone_size: .; v_call: TRBV2; j_call: TRBJ1-1; cdr3_aa: CASSEEGQGNTEAFF; cdr3_nt: TGTGCCAGCAGTGAGGAGGGTCAGGGGAACACTGAAGCTTTCTTT
cdr3_length: 13; d_call: TRBD1; clone_size: .; v_call: TRBV25-1; j_call: TRBJ2-7; cdr3_aa: CASVPQGYYEQYF; cdr3_nt: TGTGCCAGCGTTCCACAGGGGTACTACGAGCAGTACTTC
cdr3_length: 15; d_call: TRBD1; clone_size: .; v_call: TRBV11-2; j_call: TRBJ1-2; cdr3_aa: CASSFPGGFPYGYTF; cdr3_nt: TGTGCCAGCAGCTTTCCAGGGGGCTTTCCATATGGCTACACCTTC